This record covers a single T cell receptor (beta chain). Its antigen remains unknown. The data were produced by immunoSEQ multiplex PCR, yet TCRdb's version contains in-frame clones alone and is incomplete. The data contain fewer than 1 million clones, approximately 97% of them singletons. These data belong to a study of shared clonotypes between healthy human individuals. Study-wide background: The plates for each donor numbered three CD4 naive, three CD4 memory, two CD8 naive and one CD8 memory. Study outcomes and limitations: Among the subsets, naive ones generally showed larger estimated richness than memory ones.

Terminally differentiated effector memory CD45RA+ cells were excluded from the naive CD8 cells, which were CD45RO-negative and positively selected for CCR7. Every contributor of samples was a Caucasian grown-up residing in Nashville, Tennessee. The CDR3 consists of 14 residues. V shed 5 bases and J 3 bases; nucleotides not matched to a gene: 4. Germline values: CDR1 MNHEY, CDR2 SMNVEV (reference sequence). What was sequenced was naive CD8+ T cells sorted from blood. This sequence was found in a man under 40 in good health. The chain couples TRBV27 to TRBJ2-1; TRBD2 matches 7 bases. The CDR3 DNA sequence: TGTGCCAGCAGTCAGCGGGGCAACTACAATGAGCAGTTCTTC. This codes for CASSQRGNYNEQFF.